The T cell receptor beta chain under discussion was sequenced for a study of control samples from healthy donors and cancer patients. TCRdb's copy holds only in-frame clones and misses some; the assay was immunoSEQ multiplex PCR. The sample holds fewer than 200,000 clones. V shed 7 bases and J shed 0 bases, with 9 bases lying between them. The CDR3 length is 13 residues. Germline loops: CDR1 MNHEY, CDR2 SVGAGI. The chain employs TRBV6-5 and TRBJ1-2; D gene ambiguous. Sample: blood. This TCR derives from a young woman in good health. This CDR3 reads CASNPGSNYGYTF. DNA of the CDR3: TGTGCCAGCAACCCCGGATCTAACTATGGCTACACCTTC.